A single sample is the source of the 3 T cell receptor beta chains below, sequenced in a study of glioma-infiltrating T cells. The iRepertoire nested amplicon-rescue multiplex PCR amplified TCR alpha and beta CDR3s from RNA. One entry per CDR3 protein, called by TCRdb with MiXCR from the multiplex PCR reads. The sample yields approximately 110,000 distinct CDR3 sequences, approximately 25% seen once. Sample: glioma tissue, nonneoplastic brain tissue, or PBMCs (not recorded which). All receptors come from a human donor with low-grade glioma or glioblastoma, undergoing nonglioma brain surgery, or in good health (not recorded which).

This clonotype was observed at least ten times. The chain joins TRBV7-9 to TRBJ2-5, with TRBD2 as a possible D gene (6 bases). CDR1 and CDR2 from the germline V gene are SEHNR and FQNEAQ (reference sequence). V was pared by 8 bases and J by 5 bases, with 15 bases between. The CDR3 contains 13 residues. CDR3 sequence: CASLDGAGETQYF. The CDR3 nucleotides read TGTGCCAGCCTCGACGGGGCGGGGGAGACCCAGTACTTC.

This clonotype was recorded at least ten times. The CDR3, as DNA: TGTGCCAGCAGTGAAACCGGGAGTAGATCTTCACCCCTCCACTTT. Amino acids: CASSETGSRSSPLHF. The genes are TRBV25-1 and TRBJ1-6; no clear D gene. The germline V gene encodes CDR1 MGHDK and CDR2 SYGVNS. This CDR3 comprises 15 residues. V was shortened by 2 bases and J by 9 bases, with 14 bases between the two germline ends. Full variable domain (missing parts from reference TRBV25-1 and TRBJ1-6): EADIYQTPRYLVIGTGKKITLECSQTMGHDKMYWYQQDPGMELHLIHYSYGVNSTEKGDLSSESTVSRIRTEHFPLTLESARPSHTSQYLCASSETGSRSSPLHFGNGTRLTVT.

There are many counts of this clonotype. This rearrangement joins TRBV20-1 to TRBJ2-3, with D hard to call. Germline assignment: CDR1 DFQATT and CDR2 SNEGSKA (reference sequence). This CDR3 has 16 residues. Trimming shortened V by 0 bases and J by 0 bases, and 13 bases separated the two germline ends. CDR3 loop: CSARDPLVGSTDTQYF. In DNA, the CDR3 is TGCAGTGCTAGAGATCCCCTCGTTGGGAGCACAGATACGCAGTATTTT.